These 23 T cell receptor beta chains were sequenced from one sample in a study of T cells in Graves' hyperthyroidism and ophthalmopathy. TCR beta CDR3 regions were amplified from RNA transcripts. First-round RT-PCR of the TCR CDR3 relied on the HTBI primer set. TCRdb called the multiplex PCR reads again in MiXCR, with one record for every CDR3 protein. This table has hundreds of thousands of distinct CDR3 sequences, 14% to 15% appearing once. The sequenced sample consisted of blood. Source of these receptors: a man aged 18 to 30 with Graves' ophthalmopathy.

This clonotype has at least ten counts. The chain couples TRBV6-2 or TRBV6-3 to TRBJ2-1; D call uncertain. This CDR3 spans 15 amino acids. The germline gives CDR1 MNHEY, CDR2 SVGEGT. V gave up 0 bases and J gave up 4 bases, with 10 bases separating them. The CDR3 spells CASSYSTSGYNEQFF. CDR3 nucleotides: TGTGCCAGCAGTTACTCGACGAGTGGTTACAATGAGCAGTTCTTC.

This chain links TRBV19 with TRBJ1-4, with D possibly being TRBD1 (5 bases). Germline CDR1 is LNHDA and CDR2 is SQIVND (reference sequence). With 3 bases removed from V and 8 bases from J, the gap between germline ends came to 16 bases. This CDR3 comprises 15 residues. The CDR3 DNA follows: TGTGCCAGTAGTATCGGGAGGGGAAGAGGGGAAAAACTGTTTTTT. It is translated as CASSIGRGRGEKLFF.

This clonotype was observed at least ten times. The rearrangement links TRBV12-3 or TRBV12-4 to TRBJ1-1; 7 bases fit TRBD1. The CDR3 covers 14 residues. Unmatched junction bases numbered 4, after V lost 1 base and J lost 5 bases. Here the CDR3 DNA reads TGTGCCAGCAGTTTAGATCCAGGGGGGACTGAAGCTTTCTTT. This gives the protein CASSLDPGGTEAFF.

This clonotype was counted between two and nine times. Written as DNA, the CDR3 is TGTGCCAGCAGTGTACTCAGCGGGGGCTCCGTCCCCGAGCAGTTCTTC. Translated, it gives CASSVLSGGSVPEQFF. The gene calls are TRBV6-4 and TRBJ2-1; 8 positions match TRBD2. The V segment lost 4 bases and the J segment 10 bases; nucleotides outside the gene matches: 15. Germline lookup yields CDR1 MRHNA and CDR2 SNTAGT. This CDR3 spans 16 amino acids.

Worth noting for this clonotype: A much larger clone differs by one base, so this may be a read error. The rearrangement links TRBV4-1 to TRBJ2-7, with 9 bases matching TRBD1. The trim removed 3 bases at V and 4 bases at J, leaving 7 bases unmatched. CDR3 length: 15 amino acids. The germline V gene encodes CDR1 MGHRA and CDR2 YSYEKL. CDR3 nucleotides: TGCGCCAGCAGCCATGGTGGGACAGGGCGGTACGAGCAGTACTTC. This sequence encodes CASSHGGTGRYEQYF.

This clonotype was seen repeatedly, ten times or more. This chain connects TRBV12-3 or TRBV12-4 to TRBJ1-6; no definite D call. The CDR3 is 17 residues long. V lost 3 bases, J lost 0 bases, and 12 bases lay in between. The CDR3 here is CASSLTSSRSYNSPLHF. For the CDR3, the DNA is TGTGCCAGCAGTTTGACATCGTCGCGCTCCTATAATTCACCCCTCCACTTT.

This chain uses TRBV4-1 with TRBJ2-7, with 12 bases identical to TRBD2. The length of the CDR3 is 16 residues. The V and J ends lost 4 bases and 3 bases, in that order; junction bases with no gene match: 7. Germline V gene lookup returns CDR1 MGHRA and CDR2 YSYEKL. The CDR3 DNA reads TGCGCCAGCAGCCCAGGAACTAGCGGGGGGTTCTACGAGCAGTACTTC. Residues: CASSPGTSGGFYEQYF.

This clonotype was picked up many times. The CDR3 coding sequence is TGTGCCAGCAGCTTAGGCCCTGGTCAGGGTACCAAGAGGAATGAGCAGTTCTTC. Its protein is CASSLGPGQGTKRNEQFF. The chain joins TRBV13 to TRBJ2-1, with D tentatively TRBD1 (5 bases). CDR3 length: 18 residues. Germline loops: CDR1 PRHDT, CDR2 FYEKMQ (reference sequence). V shed 0 bases and J shed 7 bases, with 22 bases lying between them.

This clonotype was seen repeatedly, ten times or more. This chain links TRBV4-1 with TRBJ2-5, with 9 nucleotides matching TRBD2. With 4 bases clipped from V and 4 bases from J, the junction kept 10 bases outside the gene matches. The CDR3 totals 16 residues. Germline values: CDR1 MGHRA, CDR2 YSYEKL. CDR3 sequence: CASSRVLAGDSETQYF. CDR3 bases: TGCGCCAGCAGCCGTGTTTTAGCGGGAGACTCAGAGACCCAGTACTTC.

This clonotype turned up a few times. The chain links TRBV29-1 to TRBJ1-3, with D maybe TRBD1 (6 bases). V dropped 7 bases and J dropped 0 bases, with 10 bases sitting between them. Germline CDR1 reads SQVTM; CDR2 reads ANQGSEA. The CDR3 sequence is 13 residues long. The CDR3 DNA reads TGCAGCGCACGGGGGGCCTCTGGAAACACCATATATTTT. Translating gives CSARGASGNTIYF.

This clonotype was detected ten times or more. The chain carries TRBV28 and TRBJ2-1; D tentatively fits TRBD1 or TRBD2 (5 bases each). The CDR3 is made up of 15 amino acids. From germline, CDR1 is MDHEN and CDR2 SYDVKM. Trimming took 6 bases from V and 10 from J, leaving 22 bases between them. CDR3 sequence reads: CASSSPAGTPREQFF. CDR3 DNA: TGTGCCAGCAGCTCCCCTGCCGGGACCCCAAGGGAGCAGTTCTTC.

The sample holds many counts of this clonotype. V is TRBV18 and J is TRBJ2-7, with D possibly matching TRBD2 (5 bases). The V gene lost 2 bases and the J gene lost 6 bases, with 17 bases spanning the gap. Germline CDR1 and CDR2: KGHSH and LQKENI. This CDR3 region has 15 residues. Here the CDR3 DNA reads TGTGCCAGCTCACCATCAGCGGCCAGGTCTAGCGAGCAGTACTTC. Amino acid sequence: CASSPSAARSSEQYF.

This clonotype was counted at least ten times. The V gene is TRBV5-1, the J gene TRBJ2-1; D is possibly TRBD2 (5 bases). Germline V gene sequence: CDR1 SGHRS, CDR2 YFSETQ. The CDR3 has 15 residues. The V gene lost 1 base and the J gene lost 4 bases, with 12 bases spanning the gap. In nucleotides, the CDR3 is TGCGCCAGCAGCTTGCGAGAAGCGGTGTACAATGAGCAGTTCTTC. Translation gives CASSLREAVYNEQFF.

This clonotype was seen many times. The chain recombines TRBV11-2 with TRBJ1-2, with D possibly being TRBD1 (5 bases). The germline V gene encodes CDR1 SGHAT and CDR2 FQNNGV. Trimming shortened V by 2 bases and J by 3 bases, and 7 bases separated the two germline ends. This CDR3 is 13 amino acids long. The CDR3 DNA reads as TGTGCCAGCAGCTTATCGGGGGACTATGGCTACACCTTC. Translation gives CASSLSGDYGYTF.

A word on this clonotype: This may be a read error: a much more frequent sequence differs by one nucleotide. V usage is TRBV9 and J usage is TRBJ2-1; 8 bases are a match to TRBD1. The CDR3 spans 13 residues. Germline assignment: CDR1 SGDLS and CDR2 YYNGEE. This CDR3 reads CTSSVLLTGAPFF. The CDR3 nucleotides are TGTACCAGCAGCGTACTCCTGACAGGGGCGCCGTTCTTC.

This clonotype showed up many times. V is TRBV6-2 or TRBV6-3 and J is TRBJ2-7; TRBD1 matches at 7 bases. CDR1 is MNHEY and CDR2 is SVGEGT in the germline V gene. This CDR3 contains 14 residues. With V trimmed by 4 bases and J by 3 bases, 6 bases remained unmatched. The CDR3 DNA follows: TGTGCCAGCAGTTCGGACAGGCCCTTCTACGAGCAGTACTTC. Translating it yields CASSSDRPFYEQYF.

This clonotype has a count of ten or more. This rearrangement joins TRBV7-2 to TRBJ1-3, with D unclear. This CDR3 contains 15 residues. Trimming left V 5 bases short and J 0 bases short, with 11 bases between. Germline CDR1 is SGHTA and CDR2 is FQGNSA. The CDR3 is CASSPRTVSGNTIYF. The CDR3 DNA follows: TGTGCCAGCAGCCCAAGGACGGTCTCTGGAAACACCATATATTTT. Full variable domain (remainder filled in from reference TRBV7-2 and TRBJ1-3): GAGVSQSPSNKVTEKGKDVELRCDPISGHTALYWYRQSLGQGLEFLIYFQGNSAPDKSGLPSDRFSAERTGGSVSTLTIQRTQQEDSAVYLCASSPRTVSGNTIYFGEGSWLTVV.

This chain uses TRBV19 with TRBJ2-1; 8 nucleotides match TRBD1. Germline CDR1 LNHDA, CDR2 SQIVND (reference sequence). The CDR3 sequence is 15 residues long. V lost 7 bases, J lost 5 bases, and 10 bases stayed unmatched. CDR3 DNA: TGTGCCAGTACCCCCGGAGGACAGGGAAACAATGAGCAGTTCTTC. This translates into CASTPGGQGNNEQFF.

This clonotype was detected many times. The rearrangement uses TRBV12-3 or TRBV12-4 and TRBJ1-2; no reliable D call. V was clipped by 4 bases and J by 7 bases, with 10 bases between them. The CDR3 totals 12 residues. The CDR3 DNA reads TGTGCCAGCAGTTATGACACCGGTGGCTACACCTTC. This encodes CASSYDTGGYTF.

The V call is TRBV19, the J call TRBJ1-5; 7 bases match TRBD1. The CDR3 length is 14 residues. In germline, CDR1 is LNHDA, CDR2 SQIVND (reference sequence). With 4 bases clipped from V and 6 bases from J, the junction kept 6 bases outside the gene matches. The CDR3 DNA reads TGTGCCAGTAGTACCCCAGGGGGAGGTCAGCCCCAGCATTTT. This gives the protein CASSTPGGGQPQHF.

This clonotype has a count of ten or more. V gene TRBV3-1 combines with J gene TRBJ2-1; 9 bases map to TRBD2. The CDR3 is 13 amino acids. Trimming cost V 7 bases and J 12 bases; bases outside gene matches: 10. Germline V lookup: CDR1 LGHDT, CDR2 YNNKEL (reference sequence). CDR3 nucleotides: TGTGCCAGCAATGAGGCTAGCGGGAAGGGGCAGTTCTTC. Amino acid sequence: CASNEASGKGQFF.

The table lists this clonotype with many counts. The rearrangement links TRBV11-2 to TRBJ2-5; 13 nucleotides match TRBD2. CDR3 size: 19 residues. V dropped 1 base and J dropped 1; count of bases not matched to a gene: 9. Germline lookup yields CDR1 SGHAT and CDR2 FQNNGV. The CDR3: CASSLAGLAGIPLQETQYF. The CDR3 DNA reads TGTGCCAGCAGCTTAGCGGGACTAGCGGGAATACCACTCCAAGAGACCCAGTACTTC.

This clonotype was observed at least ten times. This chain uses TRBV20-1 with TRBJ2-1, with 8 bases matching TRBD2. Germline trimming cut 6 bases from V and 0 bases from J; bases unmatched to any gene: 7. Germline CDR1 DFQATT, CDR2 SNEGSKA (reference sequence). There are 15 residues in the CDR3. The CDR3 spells CSATGGTPSYNEQFF. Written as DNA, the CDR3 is TGCAGTGCAACGGGGGGGACGCCCTCCTACAATGAGCAGTTCTTC.